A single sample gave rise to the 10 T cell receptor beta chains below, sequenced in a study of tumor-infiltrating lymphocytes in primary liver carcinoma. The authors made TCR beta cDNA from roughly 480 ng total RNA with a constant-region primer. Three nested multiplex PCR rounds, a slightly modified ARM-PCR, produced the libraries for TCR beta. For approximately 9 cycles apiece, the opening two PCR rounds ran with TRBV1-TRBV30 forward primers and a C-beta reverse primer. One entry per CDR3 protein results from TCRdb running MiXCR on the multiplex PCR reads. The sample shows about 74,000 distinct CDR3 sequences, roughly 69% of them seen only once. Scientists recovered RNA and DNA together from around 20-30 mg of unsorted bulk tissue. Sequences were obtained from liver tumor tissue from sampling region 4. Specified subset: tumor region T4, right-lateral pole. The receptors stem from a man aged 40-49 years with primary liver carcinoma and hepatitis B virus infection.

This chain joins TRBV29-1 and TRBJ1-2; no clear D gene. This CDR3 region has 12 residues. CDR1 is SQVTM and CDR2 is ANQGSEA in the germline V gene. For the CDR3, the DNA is TGCAGTGTTTTGATATGGGAGGTTGGCTACACCTTC. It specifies CSVLIWEVGYTF.

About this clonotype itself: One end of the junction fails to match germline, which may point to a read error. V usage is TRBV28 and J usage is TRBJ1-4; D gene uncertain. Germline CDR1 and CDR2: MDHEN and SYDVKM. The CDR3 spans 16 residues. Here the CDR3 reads CASSLSAHTTNEKLSF. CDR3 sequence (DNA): TGTGCCAGCAGTTTATCAGCACACACAACTAATGAAAAACTGTCTTTT. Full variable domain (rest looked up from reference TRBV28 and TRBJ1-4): DVKVTQSSRYLVKRTGEKVFLECVQDMDHENMFWYRQDPGLGLRLIYFSYDVKMKEKGDIPEGYSVSREKKERFSLILESASTNQTSMYLCASSLSAHTTNEKLSFGSGTQLSVL.

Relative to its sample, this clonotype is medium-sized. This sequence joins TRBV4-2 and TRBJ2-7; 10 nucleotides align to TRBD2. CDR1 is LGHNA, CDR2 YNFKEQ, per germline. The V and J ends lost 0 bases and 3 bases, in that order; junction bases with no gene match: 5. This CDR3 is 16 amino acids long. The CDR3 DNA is TGTGCCAGCAGCCAAGACCTATCTAGCGGGGGCTACGAGCAGTACTTC. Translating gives CASSQDLSSGGYEQYF.

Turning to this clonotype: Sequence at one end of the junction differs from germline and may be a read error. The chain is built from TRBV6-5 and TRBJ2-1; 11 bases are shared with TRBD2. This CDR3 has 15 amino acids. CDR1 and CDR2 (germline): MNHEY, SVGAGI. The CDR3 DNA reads TGTGCCAGGAGTGTACTAGCGGGAGATTTCAATGAGCAGCTCTTC. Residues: CARSVLAGDFNEQLF.

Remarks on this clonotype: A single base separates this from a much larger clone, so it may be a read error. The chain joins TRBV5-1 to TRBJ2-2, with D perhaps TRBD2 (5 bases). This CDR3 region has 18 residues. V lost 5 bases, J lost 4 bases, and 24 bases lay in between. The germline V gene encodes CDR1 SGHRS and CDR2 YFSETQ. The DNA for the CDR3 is TGCGCCAGCAGTTCTAGCTGGAGTTCGGTATCGCGCACCGGGGAGCTGTTTTTT. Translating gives CASSSSWSSVSRTGELFF.

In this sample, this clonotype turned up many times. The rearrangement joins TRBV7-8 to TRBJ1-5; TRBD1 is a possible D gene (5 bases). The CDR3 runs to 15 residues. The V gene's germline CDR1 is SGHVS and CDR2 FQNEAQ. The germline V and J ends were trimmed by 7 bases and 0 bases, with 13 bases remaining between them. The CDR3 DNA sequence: TGTGCCAGCACTGGGGGTAGCTATAGCAATCAGCCCCAGCATTTT. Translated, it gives CASTGGSYSNQPQHF.

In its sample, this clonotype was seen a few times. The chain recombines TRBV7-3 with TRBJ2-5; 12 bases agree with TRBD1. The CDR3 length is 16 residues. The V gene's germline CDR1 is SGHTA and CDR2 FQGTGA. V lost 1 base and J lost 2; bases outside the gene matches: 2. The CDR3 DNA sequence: TGTGCCAGCAGCTTAAAGGGACAGGGGGCTCAAGAGACCCAGTACTTC. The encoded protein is CASSLKGQGAQETQYF.

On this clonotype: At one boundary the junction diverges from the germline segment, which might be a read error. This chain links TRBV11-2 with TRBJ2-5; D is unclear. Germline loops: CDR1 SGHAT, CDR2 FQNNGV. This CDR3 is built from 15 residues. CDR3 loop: CVSSTPETWEETQYF. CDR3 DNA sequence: TGTGTCAGCAGCACCCCAGAGACATGGGAAGAGACCCAGTACTTC.

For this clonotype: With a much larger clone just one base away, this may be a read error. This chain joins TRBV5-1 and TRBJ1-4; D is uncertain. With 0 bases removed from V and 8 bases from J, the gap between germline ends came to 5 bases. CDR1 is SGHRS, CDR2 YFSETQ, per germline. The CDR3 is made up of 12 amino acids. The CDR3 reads CASSLGREKLFF. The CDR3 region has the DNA TGCGCCAGCAGCTTGGGCAGGGAAAAACTGTTTTTT.

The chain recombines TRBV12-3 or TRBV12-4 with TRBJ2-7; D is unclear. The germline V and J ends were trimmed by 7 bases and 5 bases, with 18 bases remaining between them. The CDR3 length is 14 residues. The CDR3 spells CASIPEASYNEQYF. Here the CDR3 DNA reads TGTGCCAGCATCCCGGAAGCTAGTTACAACGAGCAGTACTTC.